Following are 2 T cell receptor beta chains from one sample sequenced in a study of T cells in Graves' hyperthyroidism and ophthalmopathy. Template material for amplifying TCR beta CDR3 regions consisted of RNA transcripts. First-round RT-PCR of the TCR CDR3 relied on the HTBI primer set. TCRdb reprocessed the multiplex PCR reads via MiXCR and lists one record per CDR3 protein. In the table there are some 800,000 distinct CDR3 sequences, more than 30% of which are singletons. The specimen sequenced was blood. These receptors all come from a man between 18 and 35 years old with Graves' hyperthyroidism.

The gene calls are TRBV11-2 and TRBJ1-5; weak D call: TRBD1 (5 bases). The V gene's germline CDR1 is SGHAT and CDR2 FQNNGV. V lost 8 bases, J lost 2 bases, and 13 bases lay in between. The CDR3 sequence is 14 residues long. CDR3 coding DNA: TGTGCCAGCGGTCAGGGTTTGGGCAATCAGCCCCAGCATTTT. It encodes CASGQGLGNQPQHF.

The rearrangement joins TRBV6-1 to TRBJ1-4, with D possibly matching TRBD1 (5 bases). V lost 3 bases to trimming and J lost 4 bases, with 9 bases between them. The CDR3 extends over 14 amino acids. Germline V gives CDR1 MNHNS, CDR2 SASEGT. The DNA of the CDR3 is TGTGCCAGCAGTGAGTGGGGGGGTAATGAAAAACTGTTTTTT. Its protein is CASSEWGGNEKLFF.